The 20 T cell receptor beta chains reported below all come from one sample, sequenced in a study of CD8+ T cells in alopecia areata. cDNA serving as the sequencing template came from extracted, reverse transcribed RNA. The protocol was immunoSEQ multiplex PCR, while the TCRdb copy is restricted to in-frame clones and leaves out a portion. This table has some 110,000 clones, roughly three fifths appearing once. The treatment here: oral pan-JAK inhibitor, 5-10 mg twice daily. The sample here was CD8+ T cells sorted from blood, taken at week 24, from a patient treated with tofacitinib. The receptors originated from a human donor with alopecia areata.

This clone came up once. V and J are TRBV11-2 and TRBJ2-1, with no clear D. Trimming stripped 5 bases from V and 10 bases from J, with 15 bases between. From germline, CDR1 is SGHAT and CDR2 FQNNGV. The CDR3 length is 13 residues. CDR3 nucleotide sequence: TGTGCCAGCAGCCTGGACGGCCAAGAGGAGCAGTTCTTC. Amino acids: CASSLDGQEEQFF.

For the CDR3, the DNA is TGTGCCAGCAGCTTAGACACCTACGAGCAGTACTTC. Translated, it gives CASSLDTYEQYF. The rearrangement joins TRBV7-9 to TRBJ2-7; no firm D call. The ends were cut back, 1 base at V and 2 bases at J, with 3 bases in the middle. The CDR3 runs to 12 residues. Germline CDR1 reads SEHNR; CDR2 reads FQNEAQ (reference sequence).

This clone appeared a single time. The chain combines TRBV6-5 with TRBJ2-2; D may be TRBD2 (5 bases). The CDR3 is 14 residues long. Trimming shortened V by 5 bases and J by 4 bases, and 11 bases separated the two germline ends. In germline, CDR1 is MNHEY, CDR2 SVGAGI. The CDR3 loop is CASSAGHATGELFF. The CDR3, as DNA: TGTGCCAGCAGTGCGGGCCACGCCACCGGGGAGCTGTTTTTT.

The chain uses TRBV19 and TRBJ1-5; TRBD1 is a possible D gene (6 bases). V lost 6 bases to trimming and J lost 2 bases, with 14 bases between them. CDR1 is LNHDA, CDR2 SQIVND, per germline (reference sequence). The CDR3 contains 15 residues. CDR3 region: CASRWTVAGNQPQHF. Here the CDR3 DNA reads TGTGCCAGTAGGTGGACAGTGGCGGGCAATCAGCCCCAGCATTTT.

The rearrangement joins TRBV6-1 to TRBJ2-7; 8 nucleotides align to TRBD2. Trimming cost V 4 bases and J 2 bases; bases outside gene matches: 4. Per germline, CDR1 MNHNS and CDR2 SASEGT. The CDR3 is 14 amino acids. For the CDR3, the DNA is TGTGCCAGCAGTGTGACTAGCGAGGCCTACGAGCAGTACTTC. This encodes CASSVTSEAYEQYF.

The CDR3 nucleotides read TGTGCCTGGAGTATCAATCCGGGACTAAACACCGGGGAGCTGTTTTTT. Translating gives CAWSINPGLNTGELFF. The rearrangement links TRBV30 to TRBJ2-2, with TRBD2 matching 7 bases. Per the germline V gene, CDR1 is GTSNPN and CDR2 is SVGIG (reference sequence). This CDR3 region has 16 residues. V shed 2 bases and J 2 bases; nucleotides not matched to a gene: 8.

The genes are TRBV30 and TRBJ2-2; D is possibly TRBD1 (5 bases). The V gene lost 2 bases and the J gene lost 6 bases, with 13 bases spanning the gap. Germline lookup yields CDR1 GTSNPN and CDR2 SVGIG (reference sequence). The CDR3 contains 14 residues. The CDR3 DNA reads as TGTGCCTGGAGTACAGGCCGGAGAGCCGGGGAGCTGTTTTTT. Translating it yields CAWSTGRRAGELFF.

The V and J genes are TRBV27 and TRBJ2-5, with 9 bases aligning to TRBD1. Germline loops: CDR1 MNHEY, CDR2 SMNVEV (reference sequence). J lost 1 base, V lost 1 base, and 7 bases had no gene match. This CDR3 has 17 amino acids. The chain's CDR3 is CASSLLGTGIPQETQYF. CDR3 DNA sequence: TGTGCCAGCAGTTTATTGGGGACAGGGATCCCCCAAGAGACCCAGTACTTC.

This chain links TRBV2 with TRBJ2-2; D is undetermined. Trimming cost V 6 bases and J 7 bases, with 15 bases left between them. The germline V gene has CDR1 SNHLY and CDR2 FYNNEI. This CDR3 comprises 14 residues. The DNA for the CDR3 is TGTGCCAGCAGGCGGATGCCCCTGCTCGGGGAGCTGTTTTTT. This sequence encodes CASRRMPLLGELFF.

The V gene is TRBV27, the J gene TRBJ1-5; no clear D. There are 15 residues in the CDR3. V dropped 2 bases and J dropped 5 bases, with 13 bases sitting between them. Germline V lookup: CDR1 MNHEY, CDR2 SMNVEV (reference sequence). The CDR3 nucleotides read TGTGCCAGCAGTTTACTCAAGAGCCCCGATCAGCCCCAGCATTTT. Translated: CASSLLKSPDQPQHF.

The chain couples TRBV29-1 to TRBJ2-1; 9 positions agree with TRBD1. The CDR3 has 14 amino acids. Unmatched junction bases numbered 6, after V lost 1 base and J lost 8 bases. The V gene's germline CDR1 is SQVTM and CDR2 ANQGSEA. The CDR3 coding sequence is TGCAGCGTTGAAGGACAGGGGGGTATTGATGAGCAGTTCTTC. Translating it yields CSVEGQGGIDEQFF.

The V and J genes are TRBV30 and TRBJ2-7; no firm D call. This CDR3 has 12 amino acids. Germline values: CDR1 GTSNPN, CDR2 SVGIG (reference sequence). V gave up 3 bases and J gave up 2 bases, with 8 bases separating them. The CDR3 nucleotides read TGTGCCTGGAGCGGAATCCCCTACGAGCAGTACTTC. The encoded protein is CAWSGIPYEQYF.

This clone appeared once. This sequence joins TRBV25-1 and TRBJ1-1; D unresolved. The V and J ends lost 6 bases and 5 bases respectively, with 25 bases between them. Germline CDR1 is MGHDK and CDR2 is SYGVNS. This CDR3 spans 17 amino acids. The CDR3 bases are TGTGCCAGCAGGTTCCTGACGGACGGTGAAAAGGATACTGAAGCTTTCTTT. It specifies CASRFLTDGEKDTEAFF.

The chain's CDR3 is CASSYGLRNEQYF. The CDR3 nucleotides are TGTGCCAGCAGTTACGGACTTCGGAACGAGCAGTACTTC. The chain is built from TRBV6-5 and TRBJ2-7, with a tentative D call TRBD2 (5 bases). Germline loops: CDR1 MNHEY, CDR2 SVGAGI. Trimming took off 2 bases at V and 5 bases at J, with 10 bases between the two ends. This CDR3 contains 13 residues.

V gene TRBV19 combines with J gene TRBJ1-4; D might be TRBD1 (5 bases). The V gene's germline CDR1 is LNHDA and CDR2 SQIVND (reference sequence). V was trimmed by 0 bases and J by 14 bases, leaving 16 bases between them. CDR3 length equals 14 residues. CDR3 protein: CASSIDRVGDWLFF. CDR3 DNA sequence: TGTGCCAGTAGTATAGATCGGGTCGGGGACTGGCTGTTTTTT.

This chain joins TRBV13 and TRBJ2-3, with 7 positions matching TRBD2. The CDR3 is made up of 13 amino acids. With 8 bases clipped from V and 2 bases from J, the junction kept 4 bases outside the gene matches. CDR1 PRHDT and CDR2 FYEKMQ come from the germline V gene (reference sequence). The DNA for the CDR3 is TGTGCCAGCTCGGCGGGGGTCACAGATACGCAGTATTTT. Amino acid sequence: CASSAGVTDTQYF.

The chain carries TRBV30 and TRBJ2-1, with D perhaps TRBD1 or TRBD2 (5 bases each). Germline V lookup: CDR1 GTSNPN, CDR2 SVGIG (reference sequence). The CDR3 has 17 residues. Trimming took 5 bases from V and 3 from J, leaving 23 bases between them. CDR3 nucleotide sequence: TGTGCCTGGGGGCGTATAGGGACCGATCCCCTCTACAATGAGCAGTTCTTC. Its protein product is CAWGRIGTDPLYNEQFF.

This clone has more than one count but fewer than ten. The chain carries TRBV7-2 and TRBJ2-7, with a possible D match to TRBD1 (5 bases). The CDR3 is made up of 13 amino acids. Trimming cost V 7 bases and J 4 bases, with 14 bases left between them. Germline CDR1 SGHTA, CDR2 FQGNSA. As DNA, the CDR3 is TGTGCCAGCACCATGCCCCCAGGGTACGAGCAGTACTTC. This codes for CASTMPPGYEQYF. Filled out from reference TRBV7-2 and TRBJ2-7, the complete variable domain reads GAGVSQSPSNKVTEKGKDVELRCDPISGHTALYWYRQSLGQGLEFLIYFQGNSAPDKSGLPSDRFSAERTGGSVSTLTIQRTQQEDSAVYLCASTMPPGYEQYFGPGTRLTVT.

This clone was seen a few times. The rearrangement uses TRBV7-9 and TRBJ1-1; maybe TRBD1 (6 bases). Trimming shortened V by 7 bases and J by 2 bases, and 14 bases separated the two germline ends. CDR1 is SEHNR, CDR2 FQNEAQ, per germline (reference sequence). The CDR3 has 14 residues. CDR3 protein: CASTGTRSNTEAFF. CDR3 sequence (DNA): TGTGCCAGCACGGGGACAAGGTCCAACACTGAAGCTTTCTTT.

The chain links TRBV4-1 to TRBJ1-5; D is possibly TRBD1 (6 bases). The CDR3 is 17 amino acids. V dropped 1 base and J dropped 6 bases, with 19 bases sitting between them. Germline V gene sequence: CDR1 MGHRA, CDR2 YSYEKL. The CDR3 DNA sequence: TGCGCCAGCAGCCAAGGGGTCCGGGGGGCGCGGGGTCAGCCCCAGCATTTT. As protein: CASSQGVRGARGQPQHF.